This T cell receptor (beta chain) was identified in a study of OX40 agonist ivuxolimab in advanced cancers. Germline V gene data show CDR1 as SNHLY and CDR2 as FYNNEI. The CDR3 sequence is 12 residues long. Repertoires were generated with immunoSEQ multiplex PCR, while TCRdb's copy carries only in-frame clones and drops some. The profile shows tens of thousands of clones, roughly 89% of them singletons. To note about this clone: Its matching antigen is unknown. Germline and junction disagree at one end, which may indicate a read error.

Findings and limits, study-wide: Antigen specificity remained undetermined for the expanded peripheral T cells. Partial responders dosed at 0.1-3.0 mg/kg displayed clonal expansion ranking among the lowest. The mean number of expanded clones was higher in CD8+ T cells than in CD4+.

With autoimmune disease history or systemic immunosuppression, patients were excluded. The V and J genes are TRBV2 and TRBJ2-7; D ambiguous. Sample: CD4+ or CD8+ T cells sorted from blood, taken in a trial of the OX40 agonist ivuxolimab. The clonotype originates from an adult with an advanced solid tumor such as melanoma, head and neck, liver or kidney cancer. The CDR3 sequence is CASREGPQEQYF. The CDR3 nucleotides read TGTGCCAGCAGAGAAGGACCGCAGGAGCAGTACTTC.